The next 8 T cell receptor beta chains were all read from a single sample in a study of response to subunit inactivated influenza vaccine (dated by TCRdb to between 2018 and 2020). The receptor library was made with RT-PCR. Sequencer: Illumina HiSeq 2500. TCRdb ran its own pipeline on the public reads, namely fastp trimming at Q25 and MiXCR clone calling, and kept in-frame beta chains. Rows are unified per CDR3 protein, each entry keeping the most common DNA and genes. The sample table contains about 570,000 distinct CDR3 sequences; only one count was recorded for 11% of them. Jointly, the top ten make up about 11% of the sample. This sample also belongs to another study, concerning T cells expressing NK-cell markers. The second publication reports: The TCR beta cDNA libraries were made using 5'RACE template switching, a step that added both a universal primer site and unique molecular identifiers.

Source: PBMCs from blood, taken on the day of vaccination. These receptors all come from a man aged 50-59 years who received an inactivated influenza vaccine. Donor details come from another sample of the same person, matched by shared clones.

This clonotype has ten or more counts. The chain carries TRBV29-1 and TRBJ2-5; the D call may be TRBD1 or TRBD2 (5 bases each). Germline CDR1 reads SQVTM; CDR2 reads ANQGSEA. V dropped 4 bases and J dropped 3 bases, with 12 bases sitting between them. The CDR3 consists of 13 residues. The CDR3 loop is CSVGRGTKETQYF. The CDR3 DNA follows: TGCAGCGTTGGACGGGGCACAAAAGAGACCCAGTACTTC.

The table lists this clonotype with a few counts. This sequence joins TRBV6-2 or TRBV6-3 and TRBJ2-3; TRBD1 matches at 10 bases. After removal of 7 bases from V and 6 bases from J, the junction contained 7 bases not matched to a gene. Germline loops: CDR1 MNHEY, CDR2 SVGEGT. The CDR3 runs to 14 residues. The CDR3 loop is CASTRDRGEDTQYF. Here the CDR3 DNA reads TGTGCCAGCACCCGGGACAGGGGAGAGGATACGCAGTATTTT.

In this sample, this clonotype turned up a few times. The chain links TRBV7-9 to TRBJ2-2; D remains unclear. Germline CDR1 is SEHNR and CDR2 is FQNEAQ (reference sequence). This CDR3 has 13 amino acids. V was trimmed by 1 base and J by 8 bases, leaving 8 bases between them. CDR3: CASSLVERGELFF. CDR3 bases: TGTGCCAGCAGCTTAGTCGAGAGGGGGGAGCTGTTTTTT.

The chain joins TRBV6-1 to TRBJ1-1, with a weak D call TRBD1 (6 bases). Germline loops: CDR1 MNHNS, CDR2 SASEGT. Trimming took 8 bases from V and 6 from J, leaving 25 bases between them. The CDR3 loop spans 16 amino acids. The CDR3 region is CASSPPRDMAHPEAFF. The CDR3 bases are TGTGCCAGCTCCCCACCCCGGGACATGGCTCACCCTGAAGCTTTCTTT.

This clonotype was found a few times. The rearrangement joins TRBV6-5 to TRBJ2-7; TRBD1 matches at 8 bases. J gave up 2 bases and V 2 bases, and 5 bases lay outside the gene matches. CDR3 length equals 15 residues. Looked up from germline, CDR1 is MNHEY and CDR2 is SVGAGI. The DNA of the CDR3 is TGTGCCAGCAGTTACCGGCCACAGGGGGCCTACGAGCAGTACTTC. It specifies CASSYRPQGAYEQYF.

This sequence joins TRBV6-5 and TRBJ1-3; tentative D call: TRBD1 (5 bases). The V end was cut by 4 bases, the J end by 4 bases, with 14 bases between. The CDR3 consists of 15 residues. Germline V CDR1 and CDR2: MNHEY, SVGAGI. CDR3 sequence reads: CASSFISNRGNTIYF. The CDR3, as DNA: TGTGCCAGCAGTTTCATATCCAACAGGGGAAACACCATATATTTT.

This clonotype was recorded at least ten times. The chain carries TRBV20-1 and TRBJ1-2; possible D gene TRBD1, 5 bases. Germline loops: CDR1 DFQATT, CDR2 SNEGSKA (reference sequence). V dropped 6 bases and J dropped 6 bases, with 11 bases sitting between them. The CDR3 is 11 residues long. This CDR3 reads CSAGTSDGYTF. CDR3 bases: TGCAGTGCCGGGACGAGCGATGGCTACACCTTC.

This clonotype was counted many times. This chain connects TRBV2 to TRBJ2-5; unclear D gene. This CDR3 is built from 12 residues. V was pared by 1 base and J by 5 bases, with 5 bases between. From germline, CDR1 is SNHLY and CDR2 FYNNEI. CDR3: CASSEEAETQYF. The CDR3, as DNA: TGTGCCAGCAGTGAAGAAGCGGAGACCCAGTACTTC.